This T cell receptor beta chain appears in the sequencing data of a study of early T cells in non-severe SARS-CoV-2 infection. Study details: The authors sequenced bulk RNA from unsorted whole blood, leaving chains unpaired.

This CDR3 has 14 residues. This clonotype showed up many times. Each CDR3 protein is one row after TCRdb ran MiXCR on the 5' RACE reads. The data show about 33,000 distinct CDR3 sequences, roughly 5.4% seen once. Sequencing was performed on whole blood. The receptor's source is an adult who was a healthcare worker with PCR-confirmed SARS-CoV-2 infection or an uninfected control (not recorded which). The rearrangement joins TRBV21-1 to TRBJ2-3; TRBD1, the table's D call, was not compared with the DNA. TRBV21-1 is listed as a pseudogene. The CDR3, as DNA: TGTGCCAGCACCTACAGGGGGCAGACTGATACGCAGTATTTT. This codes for CASTYRGQTDTQYF.